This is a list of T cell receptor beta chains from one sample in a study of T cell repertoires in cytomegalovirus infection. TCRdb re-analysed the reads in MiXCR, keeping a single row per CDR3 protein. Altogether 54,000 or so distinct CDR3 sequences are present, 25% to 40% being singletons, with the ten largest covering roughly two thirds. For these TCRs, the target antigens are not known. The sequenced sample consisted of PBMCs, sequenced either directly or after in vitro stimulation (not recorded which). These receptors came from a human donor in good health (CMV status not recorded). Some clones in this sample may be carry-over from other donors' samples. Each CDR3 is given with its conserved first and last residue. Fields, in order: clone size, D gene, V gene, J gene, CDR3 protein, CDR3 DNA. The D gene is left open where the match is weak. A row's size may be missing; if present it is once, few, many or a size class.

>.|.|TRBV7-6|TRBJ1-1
CASSNIGTNTEAFF
TGTGCCAGCAGCAATATAGGGACGAACACTGAAGCTTTCTTT
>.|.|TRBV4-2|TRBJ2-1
CASSQASFGSYNEQFF
TGTGCCAGCAGCCAGGCGAGCTTTGGCTCCTACAATGAGCAGTTCTTC
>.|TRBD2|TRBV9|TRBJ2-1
CASSPPSASGGGEQFF
TGTGCCAGCAGCCCCCCCTCGGCTAGCGGGGGCGGAGAGCAGTTCTTC
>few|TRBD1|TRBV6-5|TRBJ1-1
CASSYGTGGFEAFF
TGTGCCAGCAGTTACGGGACAGGGGGCTTTGAAGCTTTCTTT
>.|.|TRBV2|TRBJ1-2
CASNSGARGYTF
TGTGCCAGCAACAGCGGGGCGAGGGGCTACACCTTC
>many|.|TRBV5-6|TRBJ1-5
CASSSKMGFGQPQHF
TGTGCCAGCAGCTCGAAGATGGGGTTCGGGCAGCCCCAGCATTTT
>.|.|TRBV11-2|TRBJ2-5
CASSLSKSRTRYQETQYF
TGTGCCAGCAGCTTATCAAAAAGCAGGACAAGGTACCAAGAGACCCAGTACTTC
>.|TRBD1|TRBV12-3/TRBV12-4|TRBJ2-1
CASSLGRQGQQFF
TGTGCCAGCAGTTTAGGACGACAGGGACAGCAGTTCTTC
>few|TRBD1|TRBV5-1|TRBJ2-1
CASSLLGQVSYNEQFF
TGCGCCAGCAGCTTGCTCGGACAGGTCTCGTACAATGAGCAGTTCTTC
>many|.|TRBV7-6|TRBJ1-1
CASSSTQGTEAFF
TGTGCCAGCAGCTCTACGCAGGGGACTGAAGCTTTCTTT
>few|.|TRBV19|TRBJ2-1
CASSIDESNEQFF
TGTGCCAGTAGTATAGACGAGTCCAATGAGCAGTTCTTC
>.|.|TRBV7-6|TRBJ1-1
CASSLAGGTPTEAFF
TGTGCCAGCAGCTTAGCGGGCGGGACACCTACTGAAGCTTTCTTT
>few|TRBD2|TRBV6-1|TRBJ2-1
CASRGLARDEQFF
TGTGCCAGCAGGGGACTAGCACGCGATGAGCAGTTCTTC
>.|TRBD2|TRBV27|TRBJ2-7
CASSLQGGNYEHYF
TGTGCCAGCAGTTTACAGGGAGGGAACTACGAGCATTACTTC
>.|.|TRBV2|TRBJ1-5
CASSGEFNQPQHF
TGTGCCAGCAGCGGAGAATTTAATCAGCCCCAGCATTTT
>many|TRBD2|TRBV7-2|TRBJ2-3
CASSRGRGGALTDTQYF
TGTGCCAGCAGCCGAGGGCGGGGGGGCGCCCTCACAGATACGCAGTATTTT
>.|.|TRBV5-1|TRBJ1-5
CASRGAANQPQHF
TGCGCCAGCAGGGGGGCAGCAAATCAGCCCCAGCATTTT
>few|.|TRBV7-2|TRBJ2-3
CASSLDEFGGAGDTQYF
TGTGCCAGCAGCTTAGACGAGTTTGGGGGGGCGGGGGATACGCAGTATTTT
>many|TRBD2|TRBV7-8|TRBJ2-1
CASSPGTSGGIIIGNEQFF
TGTGCCAGCAGCCCTGGGACTAGCGGGGGCATAATAATAGGGAATGAGCAGTTCTTC
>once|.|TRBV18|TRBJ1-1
CASSPTQGIYTEAFF
TGTGCCAGCTCACCTACCCAGGGAATCTACACTGAAGCTTTCTTT
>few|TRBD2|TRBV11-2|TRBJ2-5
CASSPLAGAQETQYF
TGTGCCAGCAGCCCACTAGCGGGGGCACAAGAGACCCAGTACTTC
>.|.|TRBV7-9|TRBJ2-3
CASRYIRGPSSTDTQYF
TGTGCCAGCAGATACATCCGGGGCCCTTCTAGCACAGATACGCAGTATTTT
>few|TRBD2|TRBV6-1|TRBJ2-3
CASRHLAGGSTDTQYF
TGTGCCAGCAGACACCTAGCGGGAGGGAGCACAGATACGCAGTATTTT
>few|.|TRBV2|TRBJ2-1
CASSGTYNEQFF
TGTGCCAGCAGTGGGACCTACAATGAGCAGTTCTTC
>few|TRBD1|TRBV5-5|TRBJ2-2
CASSSTGGLNTGELFF
TGTGCCAGCAGCTCGACAGGGGGCTTGAACACCGGGGAGCTGTTTTTT
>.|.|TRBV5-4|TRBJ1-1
CASSFRTSNTEAFF
TGTGCCAGCAGCTTTCGGACCTCGAACACTGAAGCTTTCTTT
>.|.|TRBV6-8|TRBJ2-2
CASRSSGELFF
TGTGCCAGCCGCTCGTCCGGGGAGCTGTTTTTT
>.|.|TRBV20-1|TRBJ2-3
CSARAGPATDTQYF
TGCAGTGCTAGAGCGGGACCAGCCACAGATACGCAGTATTTT
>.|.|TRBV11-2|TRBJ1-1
CASSPGIWGTEAFF
TGTGCCAGCAGCCCAGGGATCTGGGGCACTGAAGCTTTCTTT
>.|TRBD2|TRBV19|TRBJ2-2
CASSIAGGNTGELFF
TGTGCCAGTAGTATAGCGGGGGGAAACACCGGGGAGCTGTTTTTT
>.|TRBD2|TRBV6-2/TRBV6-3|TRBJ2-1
CASSWLAGSNEQFF
TGTGCCAGCAGTTGGCTAGCGGGAAGCAATGAGCAGTTCTTC
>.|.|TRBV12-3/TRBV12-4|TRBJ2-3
CASRDGTPTDTQYF
TGTGCCAGCAGGGACGGGACACCCACAGATACGCAGTATTTT
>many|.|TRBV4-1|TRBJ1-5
CASSQVFQGRDQPQHF
TGCGCCAGCAGCCAAGTTTTCCAGGGGAGAGATCAGCCCCAGCATTTT
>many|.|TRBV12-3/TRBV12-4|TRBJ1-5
CASTGHPRQPQHF
TGTGCCAGCACGGGACATCCTCGCCAGCCCCAGCATTTT
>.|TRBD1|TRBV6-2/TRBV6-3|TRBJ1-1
CASSYSGTGVRLNTEAFF
TGTGCCAGCAGTTACTCCGGGACAGGCGTCAGGTTAAACACTGAAGCTTTCTTT
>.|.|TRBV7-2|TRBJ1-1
CASSLDGLEAFF
TGTGCCAGCAGCTTAGACGGCCTTGAAGCTTTCTTT
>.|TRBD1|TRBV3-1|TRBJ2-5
CASSRNRGPETQYF
TGTGCCAGCAGCCGCAACAGGGGGCCAGAGACCCAGTACTTC
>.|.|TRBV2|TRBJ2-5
CASSEAGLMETQYF
TGTGCCAGCAGTGAAGCAGGGCTTATGGAGACCCAGTACTTC
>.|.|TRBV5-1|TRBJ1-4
CASSGGSGEKLFF
TGCGCCAGCAGTGGAGGGTCAGGGGAAAAACTGTTTTTT
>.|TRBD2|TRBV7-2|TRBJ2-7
CASSLLAGGPGEQYF
TGTGCCAGCAGCCTACTAGCGGGGGGGCCAGGCGAGCAGTACTTC
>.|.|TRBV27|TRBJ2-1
CASSLVAVLNEQFF
TGTGCCAGCAGTTTAGTGGCCGTCCTCAATGAGCAGTTCTTC
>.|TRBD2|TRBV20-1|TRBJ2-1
CSARGSGTSGRDSYNEQFF
TGCAGTGCTAGAGGCTCCGGGACTAGCGGGAGGGACTCCTACAATGAGCAGTTCTTC
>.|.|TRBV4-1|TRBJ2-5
CASSQDAGQQETQYF
TGCGCCAGCAGCCAAGATGCGGGACAGCAAGAGACCCAGTACTTC
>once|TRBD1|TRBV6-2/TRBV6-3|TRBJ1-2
CASSNNRGSVGYTF
TGTGCCAGCAGTAACAACAGGGGTTCCGTTGGCTACACCTTC
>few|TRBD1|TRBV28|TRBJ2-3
CASSADRGRGTDTQYF
TGTGCCAGCAGTGCGGACAGGGGGCGGGGGACAGATACGCAGTATTTT
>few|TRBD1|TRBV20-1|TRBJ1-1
CSARDSGGLTEAFF
TGCAGTGCTAGAGATTCAGGGGGTCTAACTGAAGCTTTCTTT
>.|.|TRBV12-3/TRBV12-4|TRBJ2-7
CASSQPDGEQYF
TGTGCCAGCAGCCAGCCGGACGGCGAGCAGTACTTC
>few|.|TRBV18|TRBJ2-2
CASSPQQESPGTGELFF
TGTGCCAGCTCACCACAACAGGAGTCCCCCGGGACCGGGGAGCTGTTTTTT
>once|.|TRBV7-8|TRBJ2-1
CASSHQGERNEQFF
TGTGCCAGCAGCCATCAAGGGGAAAGGAATGAGCAGTTCTTC